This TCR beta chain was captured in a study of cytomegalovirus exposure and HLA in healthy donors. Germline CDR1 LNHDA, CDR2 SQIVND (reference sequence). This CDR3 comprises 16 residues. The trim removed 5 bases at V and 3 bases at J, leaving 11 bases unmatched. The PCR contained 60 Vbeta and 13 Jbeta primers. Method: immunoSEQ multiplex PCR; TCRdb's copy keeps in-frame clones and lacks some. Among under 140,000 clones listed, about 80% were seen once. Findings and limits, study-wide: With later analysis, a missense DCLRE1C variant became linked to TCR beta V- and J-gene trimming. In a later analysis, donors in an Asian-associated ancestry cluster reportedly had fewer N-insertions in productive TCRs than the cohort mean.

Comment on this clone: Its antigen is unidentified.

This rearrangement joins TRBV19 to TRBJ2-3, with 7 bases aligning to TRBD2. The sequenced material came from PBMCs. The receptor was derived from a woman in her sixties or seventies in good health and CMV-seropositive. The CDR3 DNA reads TGTGCCAGTAGTGAGACTAGCCTCGGGCGAACAGATACGCAGTATTTT. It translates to CASSETSLGRTDTQYF.